This is a list of T cell receptor beta chains from one sample in a study of blood T cell repertoires in COVID-19. Some clones are missing from TCRdb's copy, which holds only in-frame ones; the method was immunoSEQ multiplex PCR. The data contain about 98,000 clones, roughly 86% of them singletons. Specimen: peripheral blood. These receptors all stem from a man aged 45 to 65 with acute or convalescent COVID-19. CDR3s include the opening cysteine and the closing phenylalanine or tryptophan. A D gene is named only where the DNA matches it firmly. Size tells how often a clone was seen (once, few, many) or the class of an expanded clone, and some rows leave it out.

V: TRBV5-1
D: NA
size: NA
J: TRBJ1-4
CDR3: CASSQDGIGNEKLFF
DNA: TGCGCCAGCAGCCAGGACGGGATAGGAAATGAAAAACTGTTTTTT

V: TRBV28
D: TRBD2
size: NA
J: TRBJ2-2
CDR3: CASRDGRGYGELFF
DNA: TGTGCCAGCAGGGACGGGAGGGGTTACGGGGAGCTGTTTTTT

V: TRBV5-1
D: NA
size: NA
J: TRBJ1-1
CDR3: CASSLAGGQNTEAFF
DNA: TGCGCCAGCAGCTTGGCGGGGGGCCAGAACACTGAAGCTTTCTTT

V: TRBV6-4
D: NA
size: few
J: TRBJ1-2
CDR3: CASSDYRALYGYTF
DNA: TGTGCCAGCAGTGATTACAGGGCTCTCTATGGCTACACCTTC

V: TRBV5-5
D: TRBD2
size: NA
J: TRBJ2-1
CDR3: CASSWDYYNEQFF
DNA: TGTGCCAGCAGCTGGGACTATTACAATGAGCAGTTCTTC

V: TRBV6-5
D: NA
size: NA
J: TRBJ1-2
CDR3: CASSYSPGYYGYTF
DNA: TGTGCCAGCAGTTACTCGCCCGGGTACTATGGCTACACCTTC

V: TRBV7-6
D: TRBD2
size: NA
J: TRBJ2-2
CDR3: CASKPSGLNTGELFF
DNA: TGTGCCAGCAAGCCTAGCGGATTAAACACCGGGGAGCTGTTTTTT

V: TRBV19
D: NA
size: medium-sized
J: TRBJ1-5
CDR3: CASSLGRQGQPQHF
DNA: TGTGCCAGTAGTCTAGGACGTCAGGGTCAGCCCCAGCATTTT

V: TRBV5-1
D: NA
size: NA
J: TRBJ1-3
CDR3: CASRPQGNRNTIYF
DNA: TGCGCCAGCAGACCGCAGGGGAATCGAAACACCATATATTTT

V: TRBV2
D: NA
size: NA
J: TRBJ2-2
CDR3: CASSRRGTTGELFF
DNA: TGTGCCAGCAGTAGAAGGGGTACCACCGGGGAGCTGTTTTTT

V: TRBV20-1
D: NA
size: NA
J: TRBJ1-3
CDR3: CSAEGQNTIYF
DNA: TGCAGTGCTGAGGGTCAAAACACCATATATTTT

V: TRBV7-8
D: NA
size: NA
J: TRBJ1-5
CDR3: CASSVTEAERQPQHF
DNA: TGTGCCAGCAGCGTAACGGAGGCAGAAAGACAGCCCCAGCATTTT

V: TRBV6-5
D: NA
size: NA
J: TRBJ2-1
CDR3: CASIRQDINNEQFF
DNA: TGTGCCAGCATTAGACAGGACATCAACAATGAGCAGTTCTTC

V: TRBV19
D: TRBD1
size: NA
J: TRBJ2-7
CDR3: CASSIDPSGGKQYF
DNA: TGTGCCAGTAGTATAGATCCATCAGGGGGCAAGCAGTACTTC

V: TRBV18
D: NA
size: NA
J: TRBJ1-1
CDR3: CASSPSGQGLTEAFF
DNA: TGTGCCAGCTCACCATCGGGGCAGGGGCTTACTGAAGCTTTCTTT

V: TRBV4-2
D: NA
size: NA
J: TRBJ1-1
CDR3: CASSLEAADTEAFF
DNA: TGTGCCAGCAGCCTAGAGGCGGCAGACACTGAAGCTTTCTTT

V: TRBV5-1
D: NA
size: once
J: TRBJ1-5
CDR3: CASSPGQRSGNQPQHF
DNA: TGCGCCAGCAGCCCCGGACAGAGGTCTGGCAATCAGCCCCAGCATTTT